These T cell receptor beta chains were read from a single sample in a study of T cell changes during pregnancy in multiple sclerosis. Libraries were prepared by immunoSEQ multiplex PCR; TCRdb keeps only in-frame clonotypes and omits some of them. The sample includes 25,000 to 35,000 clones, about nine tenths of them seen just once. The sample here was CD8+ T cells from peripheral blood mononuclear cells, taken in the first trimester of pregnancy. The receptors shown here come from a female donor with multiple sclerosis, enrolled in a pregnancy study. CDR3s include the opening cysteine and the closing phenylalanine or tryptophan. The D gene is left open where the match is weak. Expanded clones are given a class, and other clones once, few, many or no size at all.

TGTGCCAGCAGCGAGAATAGCGGGAGGCCAGATACGCAGTATTTT	CASSENSGRPDTQYF	once	TRBJ2-3	15	TRBD2	TRBV4-2
TGTGCCAGCAGCTTATTGGAGGGAAACACCGGGGAGCTGTTTTTT	CASSLLEGNTGELFF	NA	TRBJ2-2	15	NA	TRBV11-2
TGTGCCAGCAGCCAGGGTGCCTATGGCTACACCTTC	CASSQGAYGYTF	few	TRBJ1-2	12	NA	TRBV2
TGCGCCAGCAGCCAAGCGTGGACAGAAAAACTGTTTTTT	CASSQAWTEKLFF	NA	TRBJ1-4	13	NA	TRBV4-1
TGTGCCACCAGCTTTTCCGGGACTAGCGGGAGCGATGAGCAGTTCTTC	CATSFSGTSGSDEQFF	NA	TRBJ2-1	16	TRBD2	TRBV15
TGTGCCAGCAGCACGCGGGGCGGTAGTAGTTACGAGCAGTACTTC	CASSTRGGSSYEQYF	NA	TRBJ2-7	15	NA	TRBV11-2
TGTGCCAGCAGCGCCTCCTGGGGCATCTCCTACGAGCAGTACTTC	CASSASWGISYEQYF	NA	TRBJ2-7	15	NA	TRBV9
TGCGCCAGCAGTTTACAGGGTTTTGACGAGCAGTACTTC	CASSLQGFDEQYF	NA	TRBJ2-7	13	NA	TRBV5-1
TGTGCCAGCAGTTTATCGATCGGGACAGGGGGAGCTTTCTTT	CASSLSIGTGGAFF	medium-sized	TRBJ1-1	14	TRBD1	TRBV27
TGTGCCAGCAGTCCACAGTTGCATTCACCCCTCCACTTT	CASSPQLHSPLHF	NA	TRBJ1-6	13	NA	TRBV6-5
TGTGCCAGCAGTGTGGACAGGGGATCGTATGGCTACACCTTC	CASSVDRGSYGYTF	NA	TRBJ1-2	14	TRBD1	TRBV9
TGTGCCAGCAGCCAAAACACCGGGACAGGTGATGGCTACACCTTC	CASSQNTGTGDGYTF	NA	TRBJ1-2	15	TRBD1	TRBV28
TGTGCCACCAGCAGAGATGATCGAGAGATATCCTACAATGAGCAGTTCTTC	CATSRDDREISYNEQFF	NA	TRBJ2-1	17	NA	TRBV15
TGTGCCAGCAGCTGGGGTGAGGGAATTTGGTACGAGCAGTACTTC	CASSWGEGIWYEQYF	NA	TRBJ2-7	15	NA	TRBV5-8
TGTGCCAGCAGCCAAGGATGGGATGCCGGGGACACTGAAGCTTTCTTT	CASSQGWDAGDTEAFF	NA	TRBJ1-1	16	NA	TRBV4-2
TGCGCCAGCAGCTTGTCAGGAGGTTACACTGAAGCTTTCTTT	CASSLSGGYTEAFF	NA	TRBJ1-1	14	NA	TRBV5-1
TGTGCCAGCAGCCCGTTCAGGGGCAGGGGGCAGGATGGCTACACCTTC	CASSPFRGRGQDGYTF	NA	TRBJ1-2	16	TRBD1	TRBV7-9
TGTGCCATCAATCGACAGGGGGCAAAGTGGTATGAGCAGTTCTTC	CAINRQGAKWYEQFF	NA	TRBJ2-1	15	TRBD1	TRBV27
TGTGCCAGCAGCTTAGAAGATCCAGCGGCGAACACCGGGGAGCTGTTTTTT	CASSLEDPAANTGELFF	once	TRBJ2-2	17	NA	TRBV13
TGCGCCAGCATAAAAGGTCCGGGGACAGCCCATGGCTACACCTTC	CASIKGPGTAHGYTF	NA	TRBJ1-2	15	TRBD1	TRBV10-1
TGCGCCAGCAGTGAGAACAACTACGAGCAGTACTTC	CASSENNYEQYF	NA	TRBJ2-7	12	NA	TRBV10-2
TGCAGCGCACTAGCGGGACGCTACGAGCAGTACTTC	CSALAGRYEQYF	NA	TRBJ2-7	12	TRBD2	TRBV29-1
TGTGCCAGCAGTTCCACGGAGACTAAGCGGATTGGGACCCAGTACTTC	CASSSTETKRIGTQYF	NA	TRBJ2-5	16	NA	TRBV27
TGTGCCAGTAGTATGAGGCAGCTGAACACCGGGGAGCTGTTTTTT	CASSMRQLNTGELFF	NA	TRBJ2-2	15	NA	TRBV19
TGTGCCATCAGTGAGAACCCCCCGGCCCAGCATTTT	CAISENPPAQHF	once	TRBJ1-5	12	NA	TRBV10-3
TGTGCCAGCAGCCCCTTCGGGTCGACCGACTACGAGCAGTACTTC	CASSPFGSTDYEQYF	NA	TRBJ2-7	15	NA	TRBV7-9
TGCGCCAGCAGCCAACCCCAGGGCGAAGGAAACACCATATATTTT	CASSQPQGEGNTIYF	NA	TRBJ1-3	15	NA	TRBV4-1
TGCGCCAGCAGCCAAGACGCAGGGGGCAATAGCTATGGCTACACCTTC	CASSQDAGGNSYGYTF	NA	TRBJ1-2	16	TRBD1	TRBV4-1
TGTGCCAGCAGTCCCCGGCCCAGCGGGAGTCCAGATACGCAGTATTTT	CASSPRPSGSPDTQYF	many	TRBJ2-3	16	TRBD2	TRBV28
TGTGCCAGTAGTTCTCAATGGACTAGCGGGCAGCACAATGAGCAGTTCTTC	CASSSQWTSGQHNEQFF	NA	TRBJ2-1	17	TRBD2	TRBV19
TGTGCCAGCAGCTTCACGGGCACCTCAGGGGCTTTCTTT	CASSFTGTSGAFF	NA	TRBJ1-1	13	NA	TRBV13
TGTGCCAGCAGCTTAGTTCTAGCGGGAGAGACCCAGTACTTC	CASSLVLAGETQYF	NA	TRBJ2-5	14	TRBD2	TRBV7-9
TGTGCCAGTAGTATAGATGGACAGCCTCAAGAGACCCAGTACTTC	CASSIDGQPQETQYF	NA	TRBJ2-5	15	NA	TRBV19
TGTGCCAGCAGCTTAGTGGGGGCGAAAGAGACCCAGTACTTC	CASSLVGAKETQYF	NA	TRBJ2-5	14	NA	TRBV7-9
TGTGCCAGCAGTGATGGCGGGAGGGCCGTCAATGAGCAGTTCTTC	CASSDGGRAVNEQFF	few	TRBJ2-1	15	TRBD2	TRBV2
TGCGCCAGCAGACTCGGACTAGAGCAGTTCTTC	CASRLGLEQFF	NA	TRBJ2-1	11	NA	TRBV5-1
TGTGCCAGCAGTCCCGAACTTTCGAATTCACCCCTCCACTTT	CASSPELSNSPLHF	NA	TRBJ1-6	14	NA	TRBV27
TGCGCCAGCAGCCAAGTTACGAGCTCCTACAATGAGCAGTTCTTC	CASSQVTSSYNEQFF	once	TRBJ2-1	15	NA	TRBV4-1
TGTGCCAGCAGTAACGGCGTCACCAGGGGCGAGCAGTACTTC	CASSNGVTRGEQYF	NA	TRBJ2-7	14	NA	TRBV6-5
TGTGCCAGCAGGCAACAGGGGAGAAATGAGCAGTTCTTC	CASRQQGRNEQFF	once	TRBJ2-1	13	TRBD1	TRBV28
TGTGCCAGCAGTGAAGATCAGGGTTCGGGGACAGCCACCGGGGAGCTGTTTTTT	CASSEDQGSGTATGELFF	NA	TRBJ2-2	18	TRBD1	TRBV2
TGTGCCTGGAGTAGTGGGACAGGGTCCACAGATACGCAGTATTTT	CAWSSGTGSTDTQYF	NA	TRBJ2-3	15	TRBD1	TRBV30
TGTGCCAGCAGCAAAGCGGGGCGGGGGGAAGAGACCCAGTACTTC	CASSKAGRGEETQYF	NA	TRBJ2-5	15	NA	TRBV21-1
TGTGCCAGCTCACCAGGACAGAACACTGAAGCTTTCTTT	CASSPGQNTEAFF	NA	TRBJ1-1	13	NA	TRBV18
TGTGCCTGGAGTGACAGGGGGGTATCTGGGGCCAACGTCCCGACTTTC	CAWSDRGVSGANVPTF	NA	TRBJ2-6	16	TRBD1	TRBV30